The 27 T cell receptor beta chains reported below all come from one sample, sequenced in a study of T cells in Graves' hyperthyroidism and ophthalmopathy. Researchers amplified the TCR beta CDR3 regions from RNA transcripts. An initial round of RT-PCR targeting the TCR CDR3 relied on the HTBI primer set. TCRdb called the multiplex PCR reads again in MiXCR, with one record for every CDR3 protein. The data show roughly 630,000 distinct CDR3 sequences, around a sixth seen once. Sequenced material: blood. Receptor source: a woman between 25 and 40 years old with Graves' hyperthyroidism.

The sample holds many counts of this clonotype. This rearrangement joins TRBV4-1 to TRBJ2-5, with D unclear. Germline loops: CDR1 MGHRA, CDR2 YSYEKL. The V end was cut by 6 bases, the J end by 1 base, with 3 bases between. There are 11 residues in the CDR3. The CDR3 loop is CASRRQETQYF. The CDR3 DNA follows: TGCGCCAGCAGGCGCCAAGAGACCCAGTACTTC.

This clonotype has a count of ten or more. Here the CDR3 reads CASSLSPRLISGGFNEQFF. The CDR3 bases are TGTGCCAGCAGTTTAAGCCCCCGGTTAATTTCGGGAGGTTTTAATGAGCAGTTCTTC. The chain has TRBV28 and TRBJ2-1; 7 positions agree with TRBD2. The CDR3 is 19 residues long. Germline loops: CDR1 MDHEN, CDR2 SYDVKM. V lost 2 bases to trimming and J lost 7 bases; unmatched junction nucleotides: 20.

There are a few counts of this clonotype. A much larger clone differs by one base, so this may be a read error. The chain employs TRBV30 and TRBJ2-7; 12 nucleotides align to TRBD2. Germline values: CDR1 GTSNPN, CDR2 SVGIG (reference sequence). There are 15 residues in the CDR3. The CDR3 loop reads CAWSFKTSGSYERYF. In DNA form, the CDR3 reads TGTGCCTGGAGTTTCAAGACTAGCGGGAGCTACGAGCGGTACTTC.

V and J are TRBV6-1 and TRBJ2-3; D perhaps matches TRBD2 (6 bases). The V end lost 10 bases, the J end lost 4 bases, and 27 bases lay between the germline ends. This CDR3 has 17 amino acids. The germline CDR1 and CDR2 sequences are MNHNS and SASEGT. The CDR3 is CANTERSSGRRSDTQYF. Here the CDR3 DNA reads TGTGCCAACACCGAGAGGTCGAGTGGGAGGAGGTCAGATACGCAGTATTTT.

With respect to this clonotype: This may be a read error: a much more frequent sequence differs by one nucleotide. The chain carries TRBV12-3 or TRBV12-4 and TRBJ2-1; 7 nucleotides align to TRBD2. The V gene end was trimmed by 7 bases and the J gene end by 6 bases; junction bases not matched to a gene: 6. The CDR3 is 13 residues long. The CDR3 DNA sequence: TGTGCCAGCATCGCCACTAGCGTCAATGAGCAGTTCTTC. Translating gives CASIATSVNEQFF.

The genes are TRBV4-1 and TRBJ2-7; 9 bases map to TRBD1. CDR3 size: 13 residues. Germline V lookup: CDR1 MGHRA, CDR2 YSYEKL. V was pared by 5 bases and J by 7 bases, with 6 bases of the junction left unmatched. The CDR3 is CASSTAGTGEQYF. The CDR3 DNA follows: TGCGCCAGCAGCACAGCCGGGACAGGGGAGCAGTACTTC.

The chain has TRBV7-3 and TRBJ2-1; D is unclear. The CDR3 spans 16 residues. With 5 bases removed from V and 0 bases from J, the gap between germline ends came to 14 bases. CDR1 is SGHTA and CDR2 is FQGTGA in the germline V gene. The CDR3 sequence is CASSPSSESSYNEQFF. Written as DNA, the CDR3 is TGTGCCAGCAGCCCCTCATCTGAGAGCTCCTACAATGAGCAGTTCTTC.

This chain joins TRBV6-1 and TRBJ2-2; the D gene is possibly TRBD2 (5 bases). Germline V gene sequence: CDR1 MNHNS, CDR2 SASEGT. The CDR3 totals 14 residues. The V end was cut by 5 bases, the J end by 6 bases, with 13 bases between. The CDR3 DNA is TGTGCCAGCAGTCGAACTAGAATAGCCGGGGAGCTGTTTTTT. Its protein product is CASSRTRIAGELFF.

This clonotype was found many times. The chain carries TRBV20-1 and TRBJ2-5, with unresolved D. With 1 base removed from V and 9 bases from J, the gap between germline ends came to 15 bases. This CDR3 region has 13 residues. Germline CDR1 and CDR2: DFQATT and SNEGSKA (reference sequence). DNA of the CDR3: TGCAGTGCTAGAGTGTCGGCTCGGTTCGCCCAGTACTTC. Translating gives CSARVSARFAQYF.

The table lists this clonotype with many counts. CDR3 in amino acids: CASSQEYDRGGTEAFF. CDR3 sequence (DNA): TGTGCCAGCAGCCAAGAATATGACAGGGGCGGCACTGAAGCTTTCTTT. The rearrangement links TRBV14 to TRBJ1-1; 8 positions match TRBD1. The CDR3 has 16 amino acids. The germline CDR1 and CDR2 sequences are SGHDN and FVKESK. J was trimmed by 4 bases and V by 0 bases; bases with no gene match: 7.

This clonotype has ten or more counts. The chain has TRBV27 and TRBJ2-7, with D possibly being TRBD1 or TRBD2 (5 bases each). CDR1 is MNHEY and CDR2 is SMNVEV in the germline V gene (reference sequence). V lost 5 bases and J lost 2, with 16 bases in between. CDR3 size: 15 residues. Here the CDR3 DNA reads TGTGCCAGCAGTCCCGGTCCGGGACGGGCCTACGAGCAGTACTTC. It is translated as CASSPGPGRAYEQYF.

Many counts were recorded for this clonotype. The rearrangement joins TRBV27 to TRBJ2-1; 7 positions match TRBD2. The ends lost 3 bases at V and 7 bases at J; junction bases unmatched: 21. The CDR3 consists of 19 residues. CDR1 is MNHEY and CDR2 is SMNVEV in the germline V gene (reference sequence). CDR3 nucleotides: TGTGCCAGCAGTTTCCGCCCCATCCTAGCGGCGGTCAAGCAGAATGAGCAGTTCTTC. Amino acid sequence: CASSFRPILAAVKQNEQFF.

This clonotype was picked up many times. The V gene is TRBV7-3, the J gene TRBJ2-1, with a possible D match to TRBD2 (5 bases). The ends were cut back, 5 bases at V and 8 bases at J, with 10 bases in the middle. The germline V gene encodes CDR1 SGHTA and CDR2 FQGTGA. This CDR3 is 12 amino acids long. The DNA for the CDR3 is TGTGCCAGCAGCCCCGGGATGGATGAGCAGTTCTTC. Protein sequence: CASSPGMDEQFF.

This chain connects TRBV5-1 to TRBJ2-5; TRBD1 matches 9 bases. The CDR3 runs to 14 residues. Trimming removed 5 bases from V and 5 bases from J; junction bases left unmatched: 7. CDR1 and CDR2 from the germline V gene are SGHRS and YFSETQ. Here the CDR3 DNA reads TGCGCCAGCAGGCCGACAGGGACAGGGGAGACCCAGTACTTC. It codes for CASRPTGTGETQYF. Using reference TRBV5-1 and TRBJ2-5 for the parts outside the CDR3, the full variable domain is KAGVTQTPRYLIKTRGQQVTLSCSPISGHRSVSWYQQTPGQGLQFLFEYFSETQRNKGNFPGRFSGRQFSNSRSEMNVSTLELGDSALYLCASRPTGTGETQYFGPGTRLLVL.

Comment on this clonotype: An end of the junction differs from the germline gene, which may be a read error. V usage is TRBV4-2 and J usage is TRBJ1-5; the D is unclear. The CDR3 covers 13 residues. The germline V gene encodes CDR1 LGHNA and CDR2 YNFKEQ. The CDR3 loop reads CAGSQDSNQPQHF. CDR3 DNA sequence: TGTGCCGGCAGCCAAGATAGCAATCAGCCCCAGCATTTT.

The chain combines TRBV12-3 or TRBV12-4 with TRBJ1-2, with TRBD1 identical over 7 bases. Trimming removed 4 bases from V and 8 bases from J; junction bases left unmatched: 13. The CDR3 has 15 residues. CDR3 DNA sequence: TGTGCCAGCAGTTCGATGTCCCGGGACAGACGCGGCTACACCTTC. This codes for CASSSMSRDRRGYTF.

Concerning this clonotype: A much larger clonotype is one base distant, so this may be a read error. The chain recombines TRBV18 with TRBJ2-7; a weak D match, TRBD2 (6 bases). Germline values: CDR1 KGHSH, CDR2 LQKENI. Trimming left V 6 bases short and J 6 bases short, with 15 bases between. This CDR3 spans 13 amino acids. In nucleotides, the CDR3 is TGTGCCAGCTCGTACAGCGGGCCGGTCGAGCAGTACTTC. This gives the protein CASSYSGPVEQYF.

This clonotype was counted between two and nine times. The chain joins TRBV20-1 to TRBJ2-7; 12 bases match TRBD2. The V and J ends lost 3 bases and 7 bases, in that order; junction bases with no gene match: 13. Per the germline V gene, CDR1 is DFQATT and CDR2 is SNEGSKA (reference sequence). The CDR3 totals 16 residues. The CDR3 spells CSASAPTSGSFGEQYF. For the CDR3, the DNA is TGCAGTGCTAGCGCCCCGACTAGCGGGAGTTTTGGGGAGCAGTACTTC.

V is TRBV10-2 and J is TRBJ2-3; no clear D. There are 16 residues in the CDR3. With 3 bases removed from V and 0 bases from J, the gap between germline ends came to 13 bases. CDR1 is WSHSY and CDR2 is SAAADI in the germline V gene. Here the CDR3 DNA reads TGCGCCAGCAGTGATAAGGTCTCAACTAGCACAGATACGCAGTATTTT. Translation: CASSDKVSTSTDTQYF.

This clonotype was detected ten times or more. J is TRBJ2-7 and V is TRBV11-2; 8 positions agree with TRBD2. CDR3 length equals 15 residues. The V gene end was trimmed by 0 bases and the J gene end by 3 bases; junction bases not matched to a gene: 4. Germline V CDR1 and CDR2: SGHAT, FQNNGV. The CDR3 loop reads CASSLESGGGYEQYF. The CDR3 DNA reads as TGTGCCAGCAGCTTAGAATCGGGAGGGGGCTACGAGCAGTACTTC.

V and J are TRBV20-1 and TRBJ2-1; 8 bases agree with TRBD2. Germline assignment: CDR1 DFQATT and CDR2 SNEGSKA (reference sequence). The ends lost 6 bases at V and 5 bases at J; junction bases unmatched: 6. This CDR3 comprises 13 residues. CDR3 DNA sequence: TGCAGTGCCACCAATAGCGGGGACAATGAGCAGTTCTTC. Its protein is CSATNSGDNEQFF.

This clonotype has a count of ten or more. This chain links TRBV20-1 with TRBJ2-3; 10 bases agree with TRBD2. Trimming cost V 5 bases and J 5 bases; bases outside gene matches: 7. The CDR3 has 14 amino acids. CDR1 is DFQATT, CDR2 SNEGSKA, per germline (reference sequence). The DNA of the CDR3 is TGCAGTGCTCCGAAATGGACTAGCGGAGATACGCAGTATTTT. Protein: CSAPKWTSGDTQYF.

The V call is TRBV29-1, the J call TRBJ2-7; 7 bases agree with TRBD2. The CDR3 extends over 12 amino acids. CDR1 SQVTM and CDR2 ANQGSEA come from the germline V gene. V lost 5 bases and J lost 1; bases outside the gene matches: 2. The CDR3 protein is CSVLAASYEQYF. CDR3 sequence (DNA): TGCAGCGTTCTAGCGGCTTCCTACGAGCAGTACTTC.

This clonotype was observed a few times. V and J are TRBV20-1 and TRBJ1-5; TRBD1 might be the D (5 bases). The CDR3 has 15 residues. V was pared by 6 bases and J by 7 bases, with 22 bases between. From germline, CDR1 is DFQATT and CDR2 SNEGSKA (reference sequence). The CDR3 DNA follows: TGCAGTGCCTACCAAGGGGTTTACGCGGACCAGCCCCAGCATTTT. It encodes CSAYQGVYADQPQHF.

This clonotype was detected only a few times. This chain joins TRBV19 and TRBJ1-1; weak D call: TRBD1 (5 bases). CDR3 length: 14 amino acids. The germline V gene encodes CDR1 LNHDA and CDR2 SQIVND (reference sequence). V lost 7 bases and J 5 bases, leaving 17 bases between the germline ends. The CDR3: CASTRGKLETEAFF. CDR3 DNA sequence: TGTGCCAGTACCCGGGGGAAGTTGGAGACTGAAGCTTTCTTT.

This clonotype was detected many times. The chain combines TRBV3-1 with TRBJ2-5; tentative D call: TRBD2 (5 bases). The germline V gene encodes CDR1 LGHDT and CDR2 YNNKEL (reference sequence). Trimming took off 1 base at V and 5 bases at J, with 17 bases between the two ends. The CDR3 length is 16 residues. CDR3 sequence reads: CASSQVGSQQHETQYF. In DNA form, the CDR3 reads TGTGCCAGCAGCCAAGTTGGGAGTCAGCAGCACGAGACCCAGTACTTC.

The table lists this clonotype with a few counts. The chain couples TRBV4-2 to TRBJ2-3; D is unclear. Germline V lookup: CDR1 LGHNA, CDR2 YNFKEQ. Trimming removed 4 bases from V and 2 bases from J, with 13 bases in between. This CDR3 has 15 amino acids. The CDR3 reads CASSRVLDVTDTQYF. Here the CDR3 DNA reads TGTGCCAGCAGCCGCGTTCTCGACGTCACAGATACGCAGTATTTT.